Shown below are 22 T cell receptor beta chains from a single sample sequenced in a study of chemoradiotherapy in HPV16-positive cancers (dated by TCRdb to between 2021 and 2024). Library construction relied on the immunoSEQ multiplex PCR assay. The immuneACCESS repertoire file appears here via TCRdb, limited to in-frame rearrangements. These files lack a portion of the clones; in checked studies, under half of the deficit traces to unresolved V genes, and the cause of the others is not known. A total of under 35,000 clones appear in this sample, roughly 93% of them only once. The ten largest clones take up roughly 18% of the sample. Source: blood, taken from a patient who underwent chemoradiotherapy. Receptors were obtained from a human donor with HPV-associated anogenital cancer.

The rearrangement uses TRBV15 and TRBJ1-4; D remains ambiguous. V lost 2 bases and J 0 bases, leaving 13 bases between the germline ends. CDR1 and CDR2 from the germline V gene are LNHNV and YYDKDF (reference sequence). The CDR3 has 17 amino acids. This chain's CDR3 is CATSRTLNSATNEKLFF. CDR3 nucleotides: TGTGCCACCAGCAGAACCCTAAACAGTGCAACTAATGAAAAACTGTTTTTT.

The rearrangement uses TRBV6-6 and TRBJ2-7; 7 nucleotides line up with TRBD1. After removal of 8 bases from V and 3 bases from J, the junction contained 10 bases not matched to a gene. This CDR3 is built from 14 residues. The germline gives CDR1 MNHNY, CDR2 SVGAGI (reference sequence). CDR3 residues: CASRSTGIRYEQYF. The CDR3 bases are TGTGCCAGCCGATCGACAGGGATACGCTACGAGCAGTACTTC.

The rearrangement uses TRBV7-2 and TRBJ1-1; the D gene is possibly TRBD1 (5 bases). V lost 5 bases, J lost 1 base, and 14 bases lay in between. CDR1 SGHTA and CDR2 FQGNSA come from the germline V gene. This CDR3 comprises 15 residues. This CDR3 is CASSRRGQGNTEAFF. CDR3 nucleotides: TGTGCCAGCAGCCGACGGGGCCAGGGGAACACTGAAGCTTTCTTT.

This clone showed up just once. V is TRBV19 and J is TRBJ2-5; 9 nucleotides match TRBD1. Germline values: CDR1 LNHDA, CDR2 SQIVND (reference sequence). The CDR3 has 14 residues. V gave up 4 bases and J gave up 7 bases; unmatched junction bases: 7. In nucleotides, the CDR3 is TGTGCCAGTAGTAAGGGGGACAGGGATGGGACCCAGTACTTC. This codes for CASSKGDRDGTQYF.

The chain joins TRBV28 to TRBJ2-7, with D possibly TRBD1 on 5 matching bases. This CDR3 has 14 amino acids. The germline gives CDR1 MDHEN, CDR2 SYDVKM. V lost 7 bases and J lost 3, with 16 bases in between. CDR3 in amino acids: CASMVGAHFYEQYF. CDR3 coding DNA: TGTGCCAGCATGGTTGGGGCCCACTTCTACGAGCAGTACTTC.

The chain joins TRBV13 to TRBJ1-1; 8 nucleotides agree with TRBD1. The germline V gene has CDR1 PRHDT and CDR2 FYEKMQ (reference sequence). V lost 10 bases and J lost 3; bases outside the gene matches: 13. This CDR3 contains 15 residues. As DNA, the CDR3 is TGTGCCACTCGACAGGGGATCTTACTGGACACTGAAGCTTTCTTT. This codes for CATRQGILLDTEAFF.

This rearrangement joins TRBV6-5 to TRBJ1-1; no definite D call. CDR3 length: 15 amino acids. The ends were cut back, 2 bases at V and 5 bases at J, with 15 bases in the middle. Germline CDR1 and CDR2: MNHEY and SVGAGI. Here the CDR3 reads CASSYLRRSGTEAFF. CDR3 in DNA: TGTGCCAGCAGTTACCTCCGGCGCTCGGGGACTGAAGCTTTCTTT.

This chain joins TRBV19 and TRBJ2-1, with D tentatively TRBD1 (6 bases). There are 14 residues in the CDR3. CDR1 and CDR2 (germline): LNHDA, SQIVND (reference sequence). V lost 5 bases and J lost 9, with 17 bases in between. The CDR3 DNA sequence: TGTGCCAGTAGTCCTTCGACAGGATTTGGTGAGCAGTTCTTC. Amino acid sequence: CASSPSTGFGEQFF.

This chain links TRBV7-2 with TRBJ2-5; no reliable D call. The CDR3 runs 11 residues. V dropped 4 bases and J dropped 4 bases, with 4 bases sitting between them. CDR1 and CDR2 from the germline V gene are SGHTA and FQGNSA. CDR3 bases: TGTGCCAGCAGCTCCCGAGAGACCCAGTACTTC. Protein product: CASSSRETQYF.

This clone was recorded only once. CDR3 coding DNA: TGTGCCAGCAGCCCGGGTCAGGGGTTTGGGGATCAGCCCCAGCATTTT. It yields the protein CASSPGQGFGDQPQHF. The chain recombines TRBV5-8 with TRBJ1-5; D is possibly TRBD1 (6 bases). Germline lookup yields CDR1 SGHTS and CDR2 YDEGEE. The V gene lost 4 bases and the J gene lost 5 bases, with 19 bases spanning the gap. The CDR3 sequence is 16 residues long.

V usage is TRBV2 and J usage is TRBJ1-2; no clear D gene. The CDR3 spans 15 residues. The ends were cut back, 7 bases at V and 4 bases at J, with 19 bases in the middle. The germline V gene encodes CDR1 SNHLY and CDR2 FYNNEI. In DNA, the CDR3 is TGTGCCAGCATGTTTCCCCCGGCGCGGGTCTATGGCTACACCTTC. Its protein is CASMFPPARVYGYTF.

The CDR3 bases are TGTGCCAGCAGCGGCGGCAGGGGGCCTTCGGACTATGGCTACACCTTC. Its translation is CASSGGRGPSDYGYTF. This sequence joins TRBV7-9 and TRBJ1-2, with 8 bases fitting TRBD1. The CDR3 spans 16 residues. The V gene's germline CDR1 is SEHNR and CDR2 FQNEAQ (reference sequence). With 5 bases clipped from V and 3 bases from J, the junction kept 11 bases outside the gene matches.

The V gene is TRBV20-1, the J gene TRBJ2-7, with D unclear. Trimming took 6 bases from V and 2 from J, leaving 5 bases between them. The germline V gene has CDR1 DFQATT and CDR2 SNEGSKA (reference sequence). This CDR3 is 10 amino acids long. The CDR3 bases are TGCAGTGCGTTGGCCTACGAGCAGTACTTC. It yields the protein CSALAYEQYF.

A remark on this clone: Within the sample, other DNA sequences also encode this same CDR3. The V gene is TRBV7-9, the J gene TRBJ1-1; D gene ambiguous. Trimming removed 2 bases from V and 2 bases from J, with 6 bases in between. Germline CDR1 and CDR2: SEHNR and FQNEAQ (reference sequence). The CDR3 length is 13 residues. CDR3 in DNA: TGTGCCAGCAGCTTATCAGGTAACACTGAAGCTTTCTTT. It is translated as CASSLSGNTEAFF. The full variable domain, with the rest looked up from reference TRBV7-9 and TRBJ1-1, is DTGVSQNPRHKITKRGQNVTFRCDPISEHNRLYWYRQTLGQGPEFLTYFQNEAQLEKSRLLSDRFSAERPKGSFSTLEIQRTEQGDSAMYLCASSLSGNTEAFFGQGTRLTVV.

The CDR3 here is CASSPGHLTDTQYF. DNA for the CDR3: TGTGCCAGCAGCCCGGGACACCTCACAGATACGCAGTATTTT. The J gene is TRBJ2-3, the V gene TRBV6-6; D might be TRBD1 (6 bases). Germline values: CDR1 MNHNY, CDR2 SVGAGI (reference sequence). V shed 6 bases and J shed 2 bases, with 12 bases lying between them. This CDR3 is 14 amino acids long.

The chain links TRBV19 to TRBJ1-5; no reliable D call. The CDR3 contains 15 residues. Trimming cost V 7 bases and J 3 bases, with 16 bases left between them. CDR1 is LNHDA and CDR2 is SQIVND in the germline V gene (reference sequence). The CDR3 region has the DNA TGTGCCAGTAAGGTCGGACGTACCATCAATCAGCCCCAGCATTTT. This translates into CASKVGRTINQPQHF.

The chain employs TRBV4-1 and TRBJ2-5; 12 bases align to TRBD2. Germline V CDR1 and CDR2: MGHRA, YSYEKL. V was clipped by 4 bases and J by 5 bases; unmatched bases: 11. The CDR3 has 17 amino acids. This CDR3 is CASSRRTSGALGETQYF. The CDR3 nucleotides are TGCGCCAGCAGCCGCCGGACTAGCGGGGCCCTGGGGGAGACCCAGTACTTC.

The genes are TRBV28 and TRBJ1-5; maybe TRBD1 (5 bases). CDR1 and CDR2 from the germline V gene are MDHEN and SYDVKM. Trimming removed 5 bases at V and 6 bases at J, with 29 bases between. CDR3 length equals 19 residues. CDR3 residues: CASSPTAISRQLGSQPQHF. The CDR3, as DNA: TGTGCCAGCAGTCCTACCGCCATAAGTCGACAGTTGGGGAGTCAGCCCCAGCATTTT.

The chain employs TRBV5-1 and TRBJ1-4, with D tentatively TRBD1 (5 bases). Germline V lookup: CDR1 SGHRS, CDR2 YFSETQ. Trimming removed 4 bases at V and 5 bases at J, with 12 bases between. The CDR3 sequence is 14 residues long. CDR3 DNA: TGCGCCAGCAGCATTGGGACGGTAAATGAAAAACTGTTTTTT. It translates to CASSIGTVNEKLFF.

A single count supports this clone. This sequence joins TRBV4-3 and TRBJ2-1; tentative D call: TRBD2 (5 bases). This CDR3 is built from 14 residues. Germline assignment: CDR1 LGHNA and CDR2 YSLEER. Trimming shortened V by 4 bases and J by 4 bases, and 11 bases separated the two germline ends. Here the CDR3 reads CASSPSKVYNEQFF. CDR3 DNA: TGCGCCAGCAGCCCTAGCAAAGTATACAATGAGCAGTTCTTC.

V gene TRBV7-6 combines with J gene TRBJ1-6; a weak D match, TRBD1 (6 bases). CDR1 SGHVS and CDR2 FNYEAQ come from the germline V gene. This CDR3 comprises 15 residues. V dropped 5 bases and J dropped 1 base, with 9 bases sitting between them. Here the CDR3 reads CASSPGTSYNSPLHF. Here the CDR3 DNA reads TGTGCCAGCAGCCCTGGGACATCCTATAATTCACCCCTCCACTTT. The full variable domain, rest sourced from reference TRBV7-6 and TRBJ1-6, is GAGVSQSPRYKVTKRGQDVALRCDPISGHVSLYWYRQALGQGPEFLTYFNYEAQQDKSGLPNDRFSAERPEGSISTLTIQRTEQRDSAMYRCASSPGTSYNSPLHFGNGTRLTVT.

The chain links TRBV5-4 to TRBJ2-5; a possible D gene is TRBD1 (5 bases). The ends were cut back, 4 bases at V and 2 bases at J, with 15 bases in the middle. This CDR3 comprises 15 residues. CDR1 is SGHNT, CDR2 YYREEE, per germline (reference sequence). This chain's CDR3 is CASSPRVAGQETQYF. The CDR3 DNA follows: TGTGCCAGCAGCCCAAGAGTGGCAGGGCAAGAGACCCAGTACTTC. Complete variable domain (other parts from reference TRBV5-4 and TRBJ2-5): ETGVTQSPTHLIKTRGQQVTLRCSSQSGHNTVSWYQQALGQGPQFIFQYYREEENGRGNFPPRFSGLQFPNYSSELNVNALELDDSALYLCASSPRVAGQETQYFGPGTRLLVL.